The 18 T cell receptor beta chains presented below share a single source sample, sequenced in a study of OX40 agonist ivuxolimab in advanced cancers. Assay used: immunoSEQ multiplex PCR; TCRdb lists only in-frame clones, some missing. The sample has about 72,000 clones, about 90% seen once. This specimen was CD4+ or CD8+ T cells sorted from blood, taken in a trial of the OX40 agonist ivuxolimab. The source of these receptors is an adult with an advanced solid tumor such as melanoma, head and neck, liver or kidney cancer.

This chain links TRBV27 with TRBJ2-1; 9 bases are a match to TRBD1. CDR1 MNHEY and CDR2 SMNVEV come from the germline V gene (reference sequence). The CDR3 loop spans 16 amino acids. The V and J ends lost 0 bases and 0 bases, in that order; junction bases with no gene match: 0. The chain's CDR3 is CASSLSTGGSYNEQFF. The CDR3 nucleotides are TGTGCCAGCAGTTTATCGACAGGGGGCTCCTACAATGAGCAGTTCTTC.

CDR3 region: CASSLQGLEQFF. CDR3 DNA: TGTGCCAGCAGCTTACAGGGGCTCGAGCAGTTCTTC. The chain is built from TRBV7-9 and TRBJ2-1; a possible D gene is TRBD1 (6 bases). The V end was cut by 2 bases, the J end by 10 bases, with 9 bases between. The CDR3 contains 12 residues. CDR1 is SEHNR and CDR2 is FQNEAQ in the germline V gene (reference sequence).

V is TRBV6-6 and J is TRBJ1-1; 7 bases agree with TRBD1. This CDR3 contains 14 residues. Germline V CDR1 and CDR2: MNHNY, SVGAGI (reference sequence). J lost 1 base, V lost 5 bases, and 4 bases had no gene match. The CDR3 DNA sequence: TGTGCCAGCAGTGTCCGGGACAGGAACACTGAAGCTTTCTTT. Translated: CASSVRDRNTEAFF.

The J gene is TRBJ2-2, the V gene TRBV9; TRBD2 matches 14 bases. Germline values: CDR1 SGDLS, CDR2 YYNGEE. The V and J ends lost 3 bases and 1 base, in that order; junction bases with no gene match: 8. CDR3 length: 19 amino acids. This chain's CDR3 is CASSGLAGGEGQNTGELFF. The CDR3, as DNA: TGTGCCAGCAGCGGACTAGCGGGAGGGGAAGGACAGAACACCGGGGAGCTGTTTTTT.

V gene TRBV29-1 combines with J gene TRBJ2-1; no firm D call. This CDR3 region has 14 residues. CDR1 and CDR2 (germline): SQVTM, ANQGSEA. The germline V and J ends were trimmed by 6 bases and 4 bases, with 16 bases remaining between them. CDR3 nucleotides: TGCAGCGTAGAGGACCTGAAAGGGTACAATGAGCAGTTCTTC. Translation gives CSVEDLKGYNEQFF.

This chain uses TRBV29-1 with TRBJ2-2; the match to TRBD1 covers 9 bases. The CDR3 consists of 15 residues. Germline assignment: CDR1 SQVTM and CDR2 ANQGSEA. The junction had 7 bases not matched to a gene; V was cut back by 7 bases and J by 1 base. The CDR3 DNA reads as TGCAGCGCAATACAGGGGGCGTTGAACACCGGGGAGCTGTTTTTT. This gives the protein CSAIQGALNTGELFF.

The genes are TRBV7-6 and TRBJ2-1, with D tentatively TRBD1 (5 bases). With 1 base removed from V and 0 bases from J, the gap between germline ends came to 19 bases. The CDR3 has 19 amino acids. CDR1 SGHVS and CDR2 FNYEAQ come from the germline V gene. CDR3 protein: CASSLGGGHLSASYNEQFF. CDR3 bases: TGTGCCAGCAGCTTAGGGGGTGGACACCTCAGCGCCTCCTACAATGAGCAGTTCTTC.

The count of this clone is one. The same CDR3 is also encoded by other DNA sequences in this sample. The rearrangement uses TRBV27 and TRBJ2-1; TRBD2 is a possible D gene (6 bases). V lost 2 bases, J lost 1 base, and 6 bases lay in between. Germline V gene sequence: CDR1 MNHEY, CDR2 SMNVEV (reference sequence). This CDR3 has 14 residues. CDR3: CASSLGGSYNEQFF. The CDR3 DNA reads TGTGCCAGCAGTTTAGGAGGGTCCTACAATGAGCAGTTCTTC.

CDR3 sequence: CASSQRVNTGELFF. The CDR3 DNA reads TGCGCCAGCAGTCAACGTGTCAACACCGGGGAGCTGTTTTTT. This sequence joins TRBV4-1 and TRBJ2-2; no definite D call. V was clipped by 6 bases and J by 2 bases, with 10 bases between them. The CDR3 runs 14 residues. CDR1 and CDR2 from the germline V gene are MGHRA and YSYEKL.

V and J are TRBV5-1 and TRBJ2-2; TRBD2 might be the D (5 bases). CDR1 SGHRS and CDR2 YFSETQ come from the germline V gene. With 0 bases removed from V and 3 bases from J, the gap between germline ends came to 18 bases. The CDR3 consists of 18 residues. The CDR3 nucleotides read TGCGCCAGCAGCTTGGGGCCCGGGGAGCCGGATCACACCGGGGAGCTGTTTTTT. This codes for CASSLGPGEPDHTGELFF.

The rearrangement uses TRBV5-1 and TRBJ2-7; 10 bases agree with TRBD1. The CDR3 has 14 residues. CDR1 is SGHRS, CDR2 YFSETQ, per germline. V shed 2 bases and J 4 bases; nucleotides not matched to a gene: 3. CDR3 nucleotide sequence: TGCGCCAGCAGCTTCGGGACAGGGGATTACGAGCAGTACTTC. It codes for CASSFGTGDYEQYF. The full variable domain, with the rest looked up from reference TRBV5-1 and TRBJ2-7, is KAGVTQTPRYLIKTRGQQVTLSCSPISGHRSVSWYQQTPGQGLQFLFEYFSETQRNKGNFPGRFSGRQFSNSRSEMNVSTLELGDSALYLCASSFGTGDYEQYFGPGTRLTVT.

This clone has just a few counts. V gene TRBV11-1 combines with J gene TRBJ2-7; TRBD1 matches at 8 bases. The germline gives CDR1 SGHAT, CDR2 FQDESV (reference sequence). The CDR3 sequence is 14 residues long. The V and J ends lost 4 bases and 3 bases, in that order; junction bases with no gene match: 5. Here the CDR3 reads CASSSAGTGYEQYF. The CDR3 DNA sequence: TGTGCCAGCAGCTCGGCCGGGACAGGCTACGAGCAGTACTTC.

The chain combines TRBV11-2 with TRBJ2-1; no definite D call. Germline CDR1 SGHAT, CDR2 FQNNGV. V was trimmed by 7 bases and J by 8 bases, leaving 15 bases between them. The length of the CDR3 is 13 residues. CDR3 in amino acids: CASTDLLWDEQFF. CDR3 in DNA: TGTGCCAGCACCGATCTCCTCTGGGATGAGCAGTTCTTC.

This clone came up once. This chain uses TRBV7-8 with TRBJ1-1; maybe TRBD1 (6 bases). Deletions cut 5 bases from V and 1 base from J, with 14 bases between. Germline lookup yields CDR1 SGHVS and CDR2 FQNEAQ. This CDR3 has 15 residues. Here the CDR3 reads CASSLRDRPNTEAFF. CDR3 nucleotides: TGTGCCAGCAGCCTGCGTGACAGGCCGAACACTGAAGCTTTCTTT.

This chain connects TRBV6-5 to TRBJ1-2; D not resolved. V lost 0 bases, J lost 8 bases, and 13 bases lay in between. Germline CDR1 is MNHEY and CDR2 is SVGAGI. This CDR3 is built from 14 residues. This chain's CDR3 is CASSYSGPNEGYTF. The CDR3 DNA sequence: TGTGCCAGCAGTTACTCTGGACCGAATGAGGGCTACACCTTC.

The rearrangement links TRBV11-2 to TRBJ1-3; no clear D. Germline loops: CDR1 SGHAT, CDR2 FQNNGV. Trimming removed 1 base at V and 7 bases at J, with 14 bases between. The CDR3 runs to 15 residues. For the CDR3, the DNA is TGTGCCAGCAGCTTAGGACGGTACTCTTCGAACACCATATATTTT. Encoded protein: CASSLGRYSSNTIYF.

This rearrangement joins TRBV27 to TRBJ2-6; 7 bases are shared with TRBD2. The CDR3 totals 19 residues. Trimming took 0 bases from V and 0 from J; bases not matched to a gene: 8. CDR1 MNHEY and CDR2 SMNVEV come from the germline V gene (reference sequence). The chain's CDR3 is CASSLSNTPGGSGANVLTF. CDR3 coding DNA: TGTGCCAGCAGTTTATCCAATACCCCGGGGGGCTCTGGGGCCAACGTCCTGACTTTC.

V usage is TRBV11-2 and J usage is TRBJ2-7; 7 positions agree with TRBD1. Germline trimming cut 11 bases from V and 3 bases from J; bases unmatched to any gene: 10. The CDR3 spans 13 residues. The germline V gene encodes CDR1 SGHAT and CDR2 FQNNGV. Written as DNA, the CDR3 is TGTGCCGAGCAGGGGACAGAGTACTACGAGCAGTACTTC. This gives the protein CAEQGTEYYEQYF.